A selection of T cell receptor beta chains follows, all from one sample in a study of vaccination and CD4 T cells after COVID-19. TCRdb used MiXCR to reprocess the PCR reads, holding one entry per CDR3 protein. The table lists about 25,000 distinct CDR3 sequences, around 28% of them singletons, with roughly 6.6% in the top ten. For these receptors, no antigen is known. Here the sequenced sample was CD4+ T cells from blood, cultured in vitro, taken about 7 months after SARS-CoV-2 vaccination. The receptors stem from a human donor who had recovered from COVID-19. Each CDR3 is given with its conserved first and last residue. A D gene is named only where the DNA matches it firmly. Size values are once, few and many counts, or a class for expanded clones, and some rows have none.

>TRBJ2-7|TRBD2|-|TRBV6-4
TGTGCCAGCAGGAGCGCATTCCTAGCGGGAGAGTACGAGCAGTACTTC
CASRSAFLAGEYEQYF
>TRBJ2-7|-|-|TRBV14
TGTGCCAGCAGCCCCAGAGGAACCTACGAGCAGTACTTC
CASSPRGTYEQYF
>TRBJ2-7|-|few|TRBV27
TGTGCCAGCAGTTTATCGGGAGGAAGAAGATACGAGCAGTACTTC
CASSLSGGRRYEQYF
>TRBJ2-7|-|few|TRBV15
TGTGCCACCAGCAGATCCGGGACAAGCGGATACGAGCAGTACTTC
CATSRSGTSGYEQYF
>TRBJ2-3|-|medium-sized|TRBV6-4
TGTGCCAGCAGTGACAGGGGAACCACAGATACGCAGTATTTT
CASSDRGTTDTQYF
>TRBJ1-5|-|-|TRBV10-3
TGTGCCATCAGTGGGACAGCTTATAGCAATCAGCCCCAGCATTTT
CAISGTAYSNQPQHF
>TRBJ2-7|-|few|TRBV11-1
TGTGCCAGCAGCTTCGGGACTCGGGGATACGAGCAGTACTTC
CASSFGTRGYEQYF
>TRBJ1-5|-|-|TRBV7-2
TGTGCCAGCAGCTTAGCCGGGCAGCCCCAGCATTTT
CASSLAGQPQHF
>TRBJ2-3|-|-|TRBV28
TGTGCCAGCACCCTCGATGACCTGGACACGCAGTATTTT
CASTLDDLDTQYF
>TRBJ2-5|-|few|TRBV10-2
TGCGCCAGCACGATGGGGTTGCGGGAGACCCAGTACTTC
CASTMGLRETQYF
>TRBJ2-3|-|-|TRBV7-3
TGTGCCAGCAGCAGTACTCCCACAGATACGCAGTATTTT
CASSSTPTDTQYF
>TRBJ1-2|-|-|TRBV6-5
TGTGCCAGCAGTTACCGTTGGGGGACAAACGAGCGCGGCTACACCTTC
CASSYRWGTNERGYTF
>TRBJ2-7|-|few|TRBV20-1
TGCAGTGCTATCGAATTCGAGCAGTACTTC
CSAIEFEQYF
>TRBJ1-2|TRBD1|-|TRBV28
TGTGCCAGCAGTGAAACCGGGACAGGGGGTTCCGATAACGGCTACACCTTC
CASSETGTGGSDNGYTF
>TRBJ2-5|-|few|TRBV2
TGTGCCAGCAGTGTTTGGCAAGAGACCCAGTACTTC
CASSVWQETQYF
>TRBJ1-1|TRBD1|-|TRBV2
TGTGCCAGCAGGGTCGGTACACAGGGGTACACTGAAGCTTTCTTT
CASRVGTQGYTEAFF
>TRBJ1-2|-|once|TRBV6-1
TGTGCCAGCAGTGAAGGCGGAGACTATGGCTACACCTTC
CASSEGGDYGYTF
>TRBJ2-7|-|few|TRBV6-1
TGTGCCAGCAGTGAAGGCAGAAATAGACAGAGTATTGTCTACGAGCAGTACTTC
CASSEGRNRQSIVYEQYF
>TRBJ2-1|-|few|TRBV28
TGTGCCAGCAGTCGTGTGGGGGCTTTCTACAATGAGCAGTTCTTC
CASSRVGAFYNEQFF
>TRBJ2-7|-|-|TRBV20-1
TGCAGTGCTCAGCCTAGACAGGCCCACGAGCAGTACTTC
CSAQPRQAHEQYF
>TRBJ1-2|-|few|TRBV27
TGTGCCAGCAGTCCCGGACGGTCTTACTATGGCTACACCTTC
CASSPGRSYYGYTF
>TRBJ2-5|-|few|TRBV28
TGTGCCAGCACTTTCGGCCAAGAGACCCAGTACTTC
CASTFGQETQYF
>TRBJ2-1|-|-|TRBV24-1
TGTGCCACCAGTGATTCGTGGAGGGATAATGAGCAGTTCTTC
CATSDSWRDNEQFF
>TRBJ2-7|-|-|TRBV7-3
TGTGCCAGCAGCTCACCCCGGGTCACGTACGCCAAGCAGTACTTC
CASSSPRVTYAKQYF
>TRBJ2-7|TRBD1|-|TRBV20-1
TGCAGTGCTAGGGTCCCAGGGGGATTCTACGAGCAGTACTTC
CSARVPGGFYEQYF
>TRBJ2-7|TRBD2|few|TRBV5-4
TGTGCCAGCAGCTCCGCTAGCGGGACCTACGAGCAGTACTTC
CASSSASGTYEQYF
>TRBJ1-2|TRBD1|few|TRBV6-1
TGTGCCAGCAGGACAGACAGGGGGGGCGACTATGGCTACACCTTC
CASRTDRGGDYGYTF
>TRBJ2-7|-|medium-sized|TRBV7-9
TGTGCCAGCAAAGTCGGCCCTAGTGGGAGCGCCTACGAGCAGTACTTC
CASKVGPSGSAYEQYF
>TRBJ2-2|-|few|TRBV7-2
TGTGCCAGCAGCTTCGTAGCAGTTGGGGAGCTGTTTTTT
CASSFVAVGELFF
>TRBJ1-5|-|-|TRBV28
TGTGTCAGCAGTTTATCTGGGCCGAGCAATCAGCCCCAGCATTTT
CVSSLSGPSNQPQHF
>TRBJ2-7|-|-|TRBV7-8
TGTGCCAGCAGCTTAGGCGAGGCTACTCGGTCGTACTTC
CASSLGEATRSYF
>TRBJ2-1|-|once|TRBV6-5
TGTGCCAGCAGTTCCGGACCCTACAATGAGCAGTTCTTC
CASSSGPYNEQFF
>TRBJ2-1|-|-|TRBV5-1
TGCGCCAGCAGCTCACAGAAGACACAGTTCTTC
CASSSQKTQFF
>TRBJ1-1|TRBD1|few|TRBV29-1
TGCAGCGTTCATCGACAGGGAAGGAACACTGAAGCTTTCTTT
CSVHRQGRNTEAFF
>TRBJ2-3|-|-|TRBV5-8
TGTGCCAGCACCCCCGAGTACGGGGCAGATACGCAGTATTTT
CASTPEYGADTQYF
>TRBJ2-1|TRBD1|-|TRBV7-2
TGTGCCAGCAGTCCCGTGACAGGGTTGTCGGATGAGCAGTTCTTC
CASSPVTGLSDEQFF
>TRBJ2-5|-|once|TRBV29-1
TGCAGCGTTGACAGGGGTGGGGAGACCCAGTACTTC
CSVDRGGETQYF
>TRBJ2-3|-|-|TRBV7-8
TGTGCCAGCAGCTTATTAACGGGACGCACAGATACGCAGTATTTT
CASSLLTGRTDTQYF
>TRBJ2-7|-|-|TRBV29-1
TGCAGCGTTGAAGTCGCCTACGAGCAGTACTTC
CSVEVAYEQYF
>TRBJ1-2|-|-|TRBV6-1
TGTGCCAGCAGCGCGAGTAACTATGGCTACACCTTC
CASSASNYGYTF
>TRBJ2-1|TRBD1|few|TRBV7-7
TGTGCTAGCAGCTTAGCGCTTAGGGGGCCCTACAATGAGCAGTTCTTC
CASSLALRGPYNEQFF